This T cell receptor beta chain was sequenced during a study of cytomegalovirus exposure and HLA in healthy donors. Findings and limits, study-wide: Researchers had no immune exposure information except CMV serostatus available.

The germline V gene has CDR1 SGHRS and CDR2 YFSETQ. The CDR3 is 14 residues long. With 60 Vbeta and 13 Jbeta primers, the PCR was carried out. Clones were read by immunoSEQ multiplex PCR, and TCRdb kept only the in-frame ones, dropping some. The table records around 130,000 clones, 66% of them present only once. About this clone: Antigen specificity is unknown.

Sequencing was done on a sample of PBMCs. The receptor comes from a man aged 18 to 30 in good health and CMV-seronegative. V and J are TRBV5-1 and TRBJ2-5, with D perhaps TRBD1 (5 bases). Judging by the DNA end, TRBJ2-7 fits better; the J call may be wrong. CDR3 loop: CASSLTRAYYEQYF. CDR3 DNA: TGCGCCAGCAGCTTGACCAGGGCATACTACGAGCAGTACTTC.